A selection of T cell receptor beta chains follows, all from one sample in a study of blood T cell repertoires in COVID-19. Repertoires were generated with immunoSEQ multiplex PCR, while TCRdb's copy carries only in-frame clones and drops some. Of some 110,000 clones detected, 70% to 80% appear once; the ten largest clones hold about 1%. Input material: peripheral blood. Receptors originate from a human donor with acute or convalescent COVID-19. The donor label of this sample is uncertain. The CDR3 runs from the conserved cysteine through the conserved F or W. The D gene is left open where the match is weak. Clone size is stated in some rows and not others, as once, few, many or a class when expanded.

TGCGCCAGCAGTCTCGGAGCGCGCTCTGGAAACACCATATATTTT,CASSLGARSGNTIYF,TRBV10-2,TRBJ1-3,once,NA
TGTGCCAGCAGAATCAACAGGGGTGGCACTGAAGCTTTCTTT,CASRINRGGTEAFF,TRBV28,TRBJ1-1,few,TRBD1
TGTGCCAGCAGCCCCCGGGACAGGGAAAAACTGTTTTTT,CASSPRDREKLFF,TRBV7-2,TRBJ1-4,NA,TRBD1
TGTGCCAGTAGAAAGGGGCACGTTAATTCACCCCTCCACTTT,CASRKGHVNSPLHF,TRBV19,TRBJ1-6,once,NA
TGTGCCAGCAGTGAAGGGGGAGGGGCTGGGGCCAACGTCCTGACTTTC,CASSEGGGAGANVLTF,TRBV6-4,TRBJ2-6,NA,NA
TGTGCCAGCAGTCAATACAATGAGCAGTTCTTC,CASSQYNEQFF,TRBV12-3/TRBV12-4,TRBJ2-1,NA,NA
TGTGCCAGCACCTCGACGGACAGTTGGGACAATGAGCAGTTCTTC,CASTSTDSWDNEQFF,TRBV3-1/TRBV3-2,TRBJ2-1,NA,NA
TGTGCCAGTAGTAGAACCCGGGACAGTAATGAAAAACTGTTTTTT,CASSRTRDSNEKLFF,TRBV19,TRBJ1-4,NA,TRBD1
TGCGCCAGCAGCCTGAGTTGGACAGGCCGTGAAAAACTGTTTTTT,CASSLSWTGREKLFF,TRBV4-1,TRBJ1-4,NA,TRBD1
TGTGCCAGCAGTGACCAGGCACTCTCTGGAAACACCATATATTTT,CASSDQALSGNTIYF,TRBV2,TRBJ1-3,once,NA
TGTGCCAGCAGCCGAATGCTGAGGGGGCGCGGGTCTGGAAACACCATATATTTT,CASSRMLRGRGSGNTIYF,TRBV7-9,TRBJ1-3,few,TRBD1
TGCGCCAGCAGCTTCCGGCCGACCGGGGACATTCAGTACTTC,CASSFRPTGDIQYF,TRBV5-1,TRBJ2-4,NA,NA
TGTGCCAGCATATTGCAGCGGGGTGCTAGCACAGATACGCAGTATTTT,CASILQRGASTDTQYF,TRBV2,TRBJ2-3,NA,TRBD2
TGTGCCGGACGGGGGAGGGAGACCCAGTACTTC,CAGRGRETQYF,TRBV30,TRBJ2-5,NA,NA
TGTGCCAGCAGTTACAAGCCGGACAGGGGCTACAATGAGCAGTTCTTC,CASSYKPDRGYNEQFF,TRBV6-2/TRBV6-3,TRBJ2-1,NA,TRBD1
TGTGCCAGCAGCTTTATGGACAGGGCGAACACTGAAGCTTTCTTT,CASSFMDRANTEAFF,TRBV5-6,TRBJ1-1,NA,TRBD1
TGTGCCACCTCCGGGGGAAGCAATCAGCCCCAGCATTTT,CATSGGSNQPQHF,TRBV24-1,TRBJ1-5,NA,NA
TGCAGCGTTGTGGGGGGGGGCCGTGAGACCCAGTACTTC,CSVVGGGRETQYF,TRBV29-1,TRBJ2-5,NA,NA
TGTGCCAGCTTTGGGGGGGCGAGCTCCTACGAGCAGTACTTC,CASFGGASSYEQYF,TRBV6-5,TRBJ2-7,NA,NA
TGTGCCAGCAGTGCCCTGCTTGGCGGAGGGACCTACGAGCAGTACTTC,CASSALLGGGTYEQYF,TRBV6-1,TRBJ2-7,few,NA
TGTGCCAGCAGTGGACAGGTACGAGAGACCCAGTACTTC,CASSGQVRETQYF,TRBV28,TRBJ2-5,NA,TRBD1
TGTGCCAGCAGTGCCAGACAGGAGCAGTACTTC,CASSARQEQYF,TRBV2,TRBJ2-7,NA,NA
TGTGCCAGCAGTACAGGGAACCACAATCAGCCCCAGCATTTT,CASSTGNHNQPQHF,TRBV6-5,TRBJ1-5,NA,NA
TGTGCCAGCAGCTCACACAGGGCCACTGAAGCTTTCTTT,CASSSHRATEAFF,TRBV11-3,TRBJ1-1,NA,NA
TGTGCCAGCTCACGGTACGGGACAGCCTACAATGAGCAGTTCTTC,CASSRYGTAYNEQFF,TRBV18,TRBJ2-1,NA,TRBD1
TGTGCCAGCAGCTCAGGGGGACAGTTCACCCACTCTGGGGCCAACGTCCTGACTTTC,CASSSGGQFTHSGANVLTF,TRBV7-9,TRBJ2-6,NA,TRBD1
TGTGCCAGCAGCCCAACAGGGGGTCAAACAGATACGCAGTATTTT,CASSPTGGQTDTQYF,TRBV7-6,TRBJ2-3,NA,TRBD1
TGTGCCAGCAGCAAGGGGAGCCCCAATACGCAGTATTTT,CASSKGSPNTQYF,TRBV21-1,TRBJ2-3,few,NA
TGTGCCAGTATGGAAAGGGGGCTGAACTATGGCTACACCTTC,CASMERGLNYGYTF,TRBV19,TRBJ1-2,few,TRBD1
TGTGCCAGCAGTTTACGCTTGGGCCGAGAGACCCAGTACTTC,CASSLRLGRETQYF,TRBV28,TRBJ2-5,NA,NA
TGTGCCAGCAGTGAAGCCGGGGCCGTGGCGGGGGGACCCCTCCACTTT,CASSEAGAVAGGPLHF,TRBV6-1,TRBJ1-6,NA,NA
TGTGCCAGCAGCTTCGGGGGCTCCTACAATGAGCAGTTCTTC,CASSFGGSYNEQFF,TRBV11-2,TRBJ2-1,NA,NA
TGTGCCAGCAGCCCCTCCTCTAATTCACCCCTCCACTTT,CASSPSSNSPLHF,TRBV3-1/TRBV3-2,TRBJ1-6,once,NA
TGTGCCAGTAGTAGCGGACTAGCGGGGGGATTAAATCAAGAGACCCAGTACTTC,CASSSGLAGGLNQETQYF,TRBV19,TRBJ2-5,few,TRBD2
TGTGCCAGCAGCTTAGTAGCGGGGGCCCAAGAGACCCAGTACTTC,CASSLVAGAQETQYF,TRBV7-2,TRBJ2-5,NA,TRBD2
TGTGCCAGCAGTTTTGAGAGGAACTCCGGCTCCTACAATGAGCAGTTCTTC,CASSFERNSGSYNEQFF,TRBV28,TRBJ2-1,once,NA
TGTGCCAGCACTACACGGGGGATTCAGTACTTC,CASTTRGIQYF,TRBV28,TRBJ2-4,once,NA
TGTGCCAGTAGTAGGACCGTGGACAGGGGCTATGGCTACACCTTC,CASSRTVDRGYGYTF,TRBV19,TRBJ1-2,NA,TRBD1
TGTGCCAGCAGCTTGCCTGGGGCCGAGACCCAGTACTTC,CASSLPGAETQYF,TRBV5-4,TRBJ2-5,NA,NA
TGTGCCAGCAGCACCCGGACAGCTAACTATGGCTACACCTTC,CASSTRTANYGYTF,TRBV3-1/TRBV3-2,TRBJ1-2,NA,NA
TGTGCCAGTAGTGGAACTAGCACCGGGGAGCTGTTTTTT,CASSGTSTGELFF,TRBV19,TRBJ2-2,NA,NA
TGTGCCAGCAGTCGAGGACAGGCTGGAGTAGGCTACACCTTC,CASSRGQAGVGYTF,TRBV6-5,TRBJ1-2,NA,TRBD1
TGTGCCAGCAGAAACCCGGGACTAGCGGGGGATGACGTTACGCAGTATTTT,CASRNPGLAGDDVTQYF,TRBV28,TRBJ2-3,NA,TRBD2
TGCAGCGTTGCGGAGACTAGAATTCTCTCTGGAAACACCATATATTTT,CSVAETRILSGNTIYF,TRBV29-1,TRBJ1-3,NA,NA
TGTGCCAGCAGCCTCCTGGGGGCCGAGGTGGAGGGCTACACCTTC,CASSLLGAEVEGYTF,TRBV5-4,TRBJ1-2,once,NA
TGTGCCATAGGGGTGGGAAACATTCAGTACTTC,CAIGVGNIQYF,TRBV25-1,TRBJ2-4,once,NA
TGTGCCTCCCCGGACAGGAGTGGCACCGGGGAGCTGTTTTTT,CASPDRSGTGELFF,TRBV7-9,TRBJ2-2,NA,TRBD1
TGTGCCACCAGCAGAGACCGGACTAGCGGGATAGAGACCCAGTACTTC,CATSRDRTSGIETQYF,TRBV15,TRBJ2-5,many,TRBD2
TGTGCCAGCAGTTTATCGGGCCGGACAGGGGATCAATCTGGGCAGTTCTTC,CASSLSGRTGDQSGQFF,TRBV28,TRBJ2-1,NA,TRBD1
TGTGCCAGCAGCTTAGGACAGGCAACTAATGAAAAACTGTTTTTT,CASSLGQATNEKLFF,TRBV7-9,TRBJ1-4,few,NA
TGTGCCAGCTCGCAAGGGGTTTATGACACTGAAGCTTTCTTT,CASSQGVYDTEAFF,TRBV18,TRBJ1-1,NA,NA
TGTGCCTGGAGTAGGGGCATCTATAATTCACCCCTCCACTTT,CAWSRGIYNSPLHF,TRBV30,TRBJ1-6,NA,NA
TGTGCCAGCAGCCAAGATGCCTTTCGGGTGGGGCTAGTGGAAGCTTTCTTT,CASSQDAFRVGLVEAFF,TRBV3-1/TRBV3-2,TRBJ1-1,once,NA
TGCGCCAGCAGCCAATCAGGGACTGAAGCTTTCTTT,CASSQSGTEAFF,TRBV5-1,TRBJ1-1,NA,NA
TGTGCCAGCAGCGCACCGGGACAGGGGATCCATGAGCAGTTCTTC,CASSAPGQGIHEQFF,TRBV7-9,TRBJ2-1,few,TRBD1
TGCGCCAGCAGCCAAGATTCAGCGGGGGGGAGGACCGGGGAGCTGTTTTTT,CASSQDSAGGRTGELFF,TRBV4-1,TRBJ2-2,NA,TRBD2
TGTGCCAGCAGTGAAGTTAGAGGAGGACCCCTCCACTTT,CASSEVRGGPLHF,TRBV2,TRBJ1-6,NA,NA
TGTGCCAGCAGCTCACGGACAGGGGTCGAGACTGAAGCTTTCTTT,CASSSRTGVETEAFF,TRBV7-9,TRBJ1-1,NA,TRBD1
TGTGCCTGTAGAGAACTAGTAAGCGATTCACCCCTCCACTTT,CACRELVSDSPLHF,TRBV30,TRBJ1-6,NA,NA
TGTGCCAGCTCCAGGGGGCCCCATCAGCCCCAGCATTTT,CASSRGPHQPQHF,TRBV6-5,TRBJ1-5,NA,TRBD1